This T cell receptor (beta chain) was obtained from a study of blood T cell repertoires in COVID-19. The overall study: Nucleic acid was either cDNA or gDNA, and it came from T cells, B-cell-depleted T cells, or PBMCs.

Germline V CDR1 and CDR2: SGHDT, YYEEEE. CDR3 size: 18 residues. With 4 bases removed from V and 2 bases from J, the gap between germline ends came to 21 bases. Clones were sequenced by immunoSEQ multiplex PCR, and TCRdb holds only the in-frame ones, with some missing. Among about 160,000 clones listed, around three quarters were seen once. The clonotype comes from a man aged 60 to 69 with acute or convalescent COVID-19. The gene calls are TRBV5-6 and TRBJ2-2; tentative D call: TRBD1 (6 bases). The sequencing input was peripheral blood. The CDR3 region has the DNA TGTGCCAGCAGCCCCTTTACTGGACAGCTAGTTAACACCGGGGAGCTGTTTTTT. Protein product: CASSPFTGQLVNTGELFF. Together with reference TRBV5-6 and TRBJ2-2, the CDR3 gives the full variable domain: DAGVTQSPTHLIKTRGQQVTLRCSPKSGHDTVSWYQQALGQGPQFIFQYYEEEERQRGNFPDRFSGHQFPNYSSELNVNALLLGDSALYLCASSPFTGQLVNTGELFFGEGSRLTVL.